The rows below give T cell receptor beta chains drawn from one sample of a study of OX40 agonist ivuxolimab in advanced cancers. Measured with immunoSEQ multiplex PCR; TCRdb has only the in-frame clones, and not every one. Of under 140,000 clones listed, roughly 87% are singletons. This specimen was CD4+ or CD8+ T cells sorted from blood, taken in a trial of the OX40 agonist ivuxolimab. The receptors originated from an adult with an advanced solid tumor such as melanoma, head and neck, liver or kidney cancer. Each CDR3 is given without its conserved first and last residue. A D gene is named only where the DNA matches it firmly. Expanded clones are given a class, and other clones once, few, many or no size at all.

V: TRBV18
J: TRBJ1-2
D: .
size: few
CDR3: ASSPPSSLNYGYT

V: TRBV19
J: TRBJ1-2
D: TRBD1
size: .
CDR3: ASSIRDRPIDGYT

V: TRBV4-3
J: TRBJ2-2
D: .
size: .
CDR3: ASSQDSANTGELF

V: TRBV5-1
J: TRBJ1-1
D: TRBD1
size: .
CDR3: ASSLGQEDEAF

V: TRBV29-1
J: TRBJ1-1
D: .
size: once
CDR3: SVRGQGRDTEAF

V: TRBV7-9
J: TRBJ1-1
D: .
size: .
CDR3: ASSRVVGLGSTEAF

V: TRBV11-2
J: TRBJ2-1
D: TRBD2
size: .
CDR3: ASSPGTSGGRYNEQF

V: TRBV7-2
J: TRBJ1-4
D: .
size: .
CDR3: ASSLAAVEKLF

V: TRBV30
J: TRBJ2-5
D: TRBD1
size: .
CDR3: AGSRGLQETQY

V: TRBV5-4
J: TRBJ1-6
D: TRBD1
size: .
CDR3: ASSKDRGSPSGSPLH

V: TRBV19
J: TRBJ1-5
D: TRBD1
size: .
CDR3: ASKKGQGALGSNQPQH

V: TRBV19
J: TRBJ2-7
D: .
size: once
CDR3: ASGIEYEQY

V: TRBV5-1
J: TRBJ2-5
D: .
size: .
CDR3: ASSELKTQY

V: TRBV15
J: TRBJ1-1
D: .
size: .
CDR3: ATSSYRAGYTEAF

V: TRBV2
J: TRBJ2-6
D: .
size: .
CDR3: ASLSVSGANVLT

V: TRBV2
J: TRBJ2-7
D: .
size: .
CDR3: ASRTPTVTVYEQY

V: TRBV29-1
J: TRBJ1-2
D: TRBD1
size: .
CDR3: SVEGGTGYGYT

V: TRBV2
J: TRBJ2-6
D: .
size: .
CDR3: ASWFVMARSGANVLT

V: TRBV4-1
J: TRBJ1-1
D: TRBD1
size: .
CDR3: ASSRGIGQGGTEAF

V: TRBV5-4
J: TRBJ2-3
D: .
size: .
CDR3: ASSPGENTQY

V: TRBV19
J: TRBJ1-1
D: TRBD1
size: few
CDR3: ASSPRTGGNTEAF

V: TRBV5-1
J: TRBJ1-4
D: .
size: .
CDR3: ASSFGGPNEKLF

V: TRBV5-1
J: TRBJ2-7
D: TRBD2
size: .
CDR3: ASSLRAGSNTGFYEQY

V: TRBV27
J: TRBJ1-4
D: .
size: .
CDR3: ASSFGPGRKLF

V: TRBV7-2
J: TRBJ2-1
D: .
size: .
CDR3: ASSSLGLTEQF

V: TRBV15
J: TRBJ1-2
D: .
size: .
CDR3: ATSRDGTGRDYGYT

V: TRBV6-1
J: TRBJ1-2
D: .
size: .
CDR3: ASSEALSSYGYT

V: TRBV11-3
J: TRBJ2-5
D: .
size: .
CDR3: ASSFGQTGTQY

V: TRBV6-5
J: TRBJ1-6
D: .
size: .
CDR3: ASSSAGYNSPLH

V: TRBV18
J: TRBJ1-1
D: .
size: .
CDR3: ASSPRQGSTEAF

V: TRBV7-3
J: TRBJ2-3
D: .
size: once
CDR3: ASSSTATDTQY

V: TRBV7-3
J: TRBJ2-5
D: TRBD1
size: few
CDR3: ASSQDRAETQY

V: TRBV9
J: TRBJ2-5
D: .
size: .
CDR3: ASSAEYGTQY

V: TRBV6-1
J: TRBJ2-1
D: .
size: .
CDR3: ASSEGRDNEQF

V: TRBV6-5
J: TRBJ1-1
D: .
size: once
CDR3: AISEGGDTEAF

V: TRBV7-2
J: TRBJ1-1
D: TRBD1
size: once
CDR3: ASSRQGSEAF

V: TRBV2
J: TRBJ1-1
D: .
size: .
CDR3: ASSELENTEAF

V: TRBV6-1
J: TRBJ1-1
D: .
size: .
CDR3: ASSAADYRNTEAF

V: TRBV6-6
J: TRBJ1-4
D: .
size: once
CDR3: ASSFNGRNEKLF